This T cell receptor beta chain is from a study of T cell responses to AZD1222 COVID-19 vaccine. Study-wide results and caveats: Clonal diversity may have been underestimated in mostly white British donors. Receipt of two AZD1222 doses was followed by a rise in Spike-specific TCR breadth and depth.

In the case of this clone: Its antigen is not known.

This CDR3 is 20 amino acids long. With 3 bases removed from V and 0 bases from J, the gap between germline ends came to 25 bases. Germline V gene lookup returns CDR1 SGHRS and CDR2 YFSETQ. Assay: immunoSEQ multiplex PCR; the TCRdb copy retains only in-frame clones and omits some. The sample carries around 130,000 clones, roughly 90% recorded once. Sequenced here: peripheral blood, sampled 28 days after the second dose of the MenACWY control vaccine. The chain uses TRBV5-1 and TRBJ2-4; D is perhaps TRBD1 or TRBD2 (5 bases each). The receptor was derived from an adult who received the MenACWY meningococcal vaccine as a control. Here the CDR3 DNA reads TGCGCCAGCAGCTCGTCCACGGGGCAACCCCATTTCGGAGCCAAAAACATTCAGTACTTC. Translating it yields CASSSSTGQPHFGAKNIQYF. Complete variable domain (other parts from reference TRBV5-1 and TRBJ2-4): KAGVTQTPRYLIKTRGQQVTLSCSPISGHRSVSWYQQTPGQGLQFLFEYFSETQRNKGNFPGRFSGRQFSNSRSEMNVSTLELGDSALYLCASSSSTGQPHFGAKNIQYFGAGTRLSVL.